Shown below are 10 T cell receptor beta chains from a single sample sequenced in a study of cytomegalovirus exposure and HLA in healthy donors (dated by TCRdb to between 2016 and 2019). Libraries were prepared through the immunoSEQ multiplex PCR assay. A mixture of 60 forward primers for TCR Vbeta segments and 13 reverse primers for TCR Jbeta segments was used in the multiplex PCR. TCRdb carries this immuneACCESS record with in-frame sequences only. Its versions omit some clonotypes, under half of them owing to an unresolved V gene in the studies checked, with the rest unexplained. Counted in this sample were about 130,000 clones; 65% to 90% of them appeared once. In total, the top ten clones hold about 0.7% of the sample. Sequenced: PBMCs. These receptor sequences come from a man in his late teens or twenties in good health and CMV-seronegative.

This chain joins TRBV11-2 and TRBJ1-1, with a weak D call TRBD1 (5 bases). The length of the CDR3 is 16 residues. V shed 4 bases and J shed 0 bases, with 15 bases lying between them. From germline, CDR1 is SGHAT and CDR2 FQNNGV. DNA of the CDR3: TGTGCCAGCAGCTCAAGACCAGGGCCAGTGAACACTGAAGCTTTCTTT. Translating it yields CASSSRPGPVNTEAFF. The full variable domain, completed using reference TRBV11-2 and TRBJ1-1, is EAGVAQSPRYKIIEKRQSVAFWCNPISGHATLYWYQQILGQGPKLLIQFQNNGVVDDSQLPKDRFSAERLKGVDSTLKIQPAKLEDSAVYLCASSSRPGPVNTEAFFGQGTRLTVV.

This chain links TRBV18 with TRBJ2-3, with D perhaps TRBD1 (5 bases). Trimming took off 1 base at V and 4 bases at J, with 15 bases between the two ends. The length of the CDR3 is 16 residues. Germline CDR1 and CDR2: KGHSH and LQKENI. The CDR3 DNA sequence: TGTGCCAGCTCACCACTCGTGAGCAGGGCCCCAGATACGCAGTATTTT. Translated, it gives CASSPLVSRAPDTQYF.

The chain joins TRBV4-2 to TRBJ2-7, with TRBD1 matching over 9 bases. The CDR3 is made up of 17 amino acids. Germline lookup yields CDR1 LGHNA and CDR2 YNFKEQ. J was trimmed by 4 bases and V by 1 base; bases with no gene match: 11. Here the CDR3 reads CASSQVPGGQGKYEQYF. CDR3 nucleotide sequence: TGTGCCAGCAGCCAAGTCCCAGGGGGACAGGGTAAATACGAGCAGTACTTC.

The rearrangement joins TRBV4-3 to TRBJ2-2; D perhaps matches TRBD1 (7 bases). The V gene lost 4 bases and the J gene lost 4 bases, with 13 bases spanning the gap. Germline values: CDR1 LGHNA, CDR2 YSLEER. This CDR3 has 15 amino acids. The CDR3 DNA sequence: TGCGCCAGCAGCCCCGCGGGACAGACCACCGGGGAGCTGTTTTTT. The encoded protein is CASSPAGQTTGELFF.

This chain uses TRBV20-1 with TRBJ2-7, with no clear D. CDR3 length equals 11 residues. CDR1 is DFQATT, CDR2 SNEGSKA, per germline (reference sequence). CDR3 DNA: TGCAGATTTCTTGGGCAGCCTGAGCAGTACTTC. Residues: CRFLGQPEQYF.

Turning to this clone: One end of the junction does not line up with germline, which may come from a read error. The chain employs TRBV7-2 and TRBJ1-2, with a weak D call TRBD1 (5 bases). The CDR3 covers 19 residues. Germline V gene data show CDR1 as SGHTA and CDR2 as FQGNSA. This chain's CDR3 is CANSLEGMAGRQANYGYTF. The CDR3 region has the DNA TGTGCCAACAGCTTAGAGGGTATGGCAGGGAGGCAGGCTAACTATGGCTACACCTTC. The full variable domain, rest sourced from reference TRBV7-2 and TRBJ1-2, is GAGVSQSPSNKVTEKGKDVELRCDPISGHTALYWYRQSLGQGLEFLIYFQGNSAPDKSGLPSDRFSAERTGGSVSTLTIQRTQQEDSAVYLCANSLEGMAGRQANYGYTFGSGTRLTVV.

This clone was seen a handful of times. The chain employs TRBV6-5 and TRBJ1-3, with D unresolved. The CDR3 length is 15 residues. V was trimmed by 0 bases and J by 4 bases, leaving 10 bases between them. Germline V gene lookup returns CDR1 MNHEY and CDR2 SVGAGI. CDR3 sequence (DNA): TGTGCCAGCAGTTACTCGAGGGATTTCGGAAACACCATATATTTT. Encoded protein: CASSYSRDFGNTIYF.

The chain employs TRBV28 and TRBJ1-1; D is possibly TRBD1 (6 bases). Germline CDR1 and CDR2: MDHEN and SYDVKM. Trimming removed 6 bases from V and 1 base from J, with 18 bases in between. The CDR3 spans 16 residues. The CDR3 spells CASRPKQGRRNTEAFF. The CDR3 DNA follows: TGTGCCAGCAGACCTAAACAGGGACGGAGGAACACTGAAGCTTTCTTT.

This chain uses TRBV7-3 with TRBJ2-1; TRBD2 agrees at 11 bases. V lost 4 bases to trimming and J lost 9 bases; unmatched junction nucleotides: 8. Germline loops: CDR1 SGHTA, CDR2 FQGTGA. CDR3 length: 15 amino acids. CDR3 amino acids: CASSSLAGGGGEQFF. CDR3 in DNA: TGTGCCAGCAGCTCGCTAGCGGGGGGTGGGGGTGAGCAGTTCTTC.

The rearrangement uses TRBV7-8 and TRBJ1-4, with 8 bases fitting TRBD1. Looked up from germline, CDR1 is SGHVS and CDR2 is FQNEAQ. Trimming cost V 2 bases and J 2 bases; bases outside gene matches: 10. CDR3 length: 18 amino acids. DNA of the CDR3: TGTGCCAGCAGCTTAAAGGGTCAGGGGGCCTATACTAATGAAAAACTGTTTTTT. It translates to CASSLKGQGAYTNEKLFF.